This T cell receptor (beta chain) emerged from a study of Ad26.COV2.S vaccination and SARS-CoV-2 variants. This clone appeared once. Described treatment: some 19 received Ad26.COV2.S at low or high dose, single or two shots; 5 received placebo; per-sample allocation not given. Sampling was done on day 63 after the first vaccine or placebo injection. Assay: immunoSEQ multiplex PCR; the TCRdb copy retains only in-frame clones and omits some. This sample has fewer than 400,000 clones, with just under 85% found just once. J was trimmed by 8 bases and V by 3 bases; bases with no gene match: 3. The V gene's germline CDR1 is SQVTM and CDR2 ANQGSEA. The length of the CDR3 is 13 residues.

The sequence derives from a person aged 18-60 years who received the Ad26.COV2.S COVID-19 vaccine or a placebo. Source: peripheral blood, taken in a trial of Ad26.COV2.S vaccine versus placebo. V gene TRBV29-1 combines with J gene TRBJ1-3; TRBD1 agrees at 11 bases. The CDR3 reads CSVDGQGADTIYF. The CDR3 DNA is TGCAGCGTTGACGGACAGGGGGCGGACACCATATATTTT.